This record concerns one TCR beta chain sequence. The antigen remains unidentified. These data belong to a study of T cell responses to AZD1222 COVID-19 vaccine. Study-level results: Repertoires in all cases were sampled only once the peak T cell response had passed. The CD4 TCRs associated with vaccination extended across spike and predominated at 160-218 and 743-854. Close to half of all spike-specific TCRs reportedly target regions of the variants that are unmutated. The donor group comprised mostly white British people and more females; the analysis possibly underestimated clonal diversity.

Measured with immunoSEQ multiplex PCR; TCRdb has only the in-frame clones, and not every one. The repertoire holds some 99,000 clones, with approximately 86% as singletons. The CDR3 has 19 amino acids. Looked up from germline, CDR1 is MNHNS and CDR2 is SASEGT. Trimming at V came to 3 bases and at J to 5 bases, leaving 19 bases not matched to a gene. The sample consisted of peripheral blood, taken on day 0 of MenACWY control vaccination. The sequence was collected from an adult in good health. The chain employs TRBV6-1 and TRBJ1-1; TRBD1 matches 9 bases. CDR3 sequence: CASSDFLFWTGAPKTEAFF. In DNA form, the CDR3 reads TGTGCCAGCAGTGATTTCCTTTTTTGGACAGGGGCCCCCAAGACTGAAGCTTTCTTT.